The clone carrying this T cell receptor beta chain was seen a single time. The record originates from a study of shared clonotypes between healthy human individuals. Profiled with immunoSEQ multiplex PCR; TCRdb holds only in-frame clones, not every one. The table records about 1 million clones, around 75% of them present only once. Sequencing was done on a sample of memory CD4+ T cells sorted from blood. Subset reported: CD45RA-negative fraction. This sequence originates from a man in his late teens or twenties in good health.

CDR3 in amino acids: CASSLVVSYEQYF. The CDR3 DNA follows: TGTGCCAGCAGCTTGGTGGTCAGCTACGAGCAGTACTTC. V and J are TRBV5-8 and TRBJ2-7, with D hard to call. Germline CDR1 is SGHTS and CDR2 is YDEGEE. The length of the CDR3 is 13 residues. The V end was cut by 0 bases, the J end by 3 bases, with 7 bases between.